This record looks at one TCR beta chain sequence and its context. As handled by the study authors: Estimation of nucleated cell counts relied on the amplification of reference gene primers. Profiled with immunoSEQ multiplex PCR; TCRdb holds only in-frame clones, not every one. The V and J calls and clone size come from that table; D and trimming were worked out from the DNA. Among hundreds of thousands of clones listed, about four fifths were seen once. This specimen belongs to a study of blood T cell repertoires in COVID-19. Study overall: COVID-19 samples collected from the United States, Italy and Spain covered acute and convalescent phases.

Germline V gene lookup returns CDR1 LNHDA and CDR2 SQIVND (reference sequence). This CDR3 has 17 residues. V trimming: 4 bases; J trimming: 0 bases; junction bases outside the gene matches: 5. V and J are TRBV19 and TRBJ2-6; TRBD1 matches at 8 bases. The source material was peripheral blood. The sequence came from a woman aged 45-60 years who had recovered from COVID-19. The CDR3 loop reads CASSTGQDFSGANVLTF. CDR3 coding DNA: TGTGCCAGTAGTACGGGACAGGATTTCTCTGGGGCCAACGTCCTGACTTTC.